The T cell receptor beta chain described here comes from a study of regulatory T cells in long-lasting Graves disease (dated by TCRdb to the early 2020s). Study-wide context: In the newly diagnosed Graves' disease group, patients had been taking antithyroid drugs for less than 3 months. This study used TCR sequencing and RNA sequencing of peripheral blood to compare persistent Graves' disease patients against newly diagnosed Graves' disease patients. The study was registered as a clinical trial and conducted in China. A total of roughly 35 samples underwent TCR sequencing: 13 from persistent and approximately 20 from newly diagnosed Graves' disease patients. Results and caveats for the whole study, not just this receptor: Persistent disease showed preferential use of TRBV28, TRBJ1-2 and TRBJ2-5, whereas newly diagnosed disease favored TRBV20-1 and TRBJ2-1. The study examined only peripheral blood because the primary lesion, thyroid tissue, could not be accessed. Only the TCR beta chain was sequenced and analyzed. Compared with newly diagnosed patients, persistent Graves' disease patients had lower TCR Shannon entropy and fewer highly expanded clones, which suggests clonal expansion. More public clonotypes were shared among persistent patients (around 3,000) than among newly diagnosed patients (966). The authors noted that the small sample size was a limitation that may lower accuracy.

The CDR3 runs 16 residues from the cysteine to the phenylalanine. Only CDR3 DNA is held: 48 bases, read in frame from base 1. The germline V gene (reference sequence) yields DFQATT for CDR1 and SNEGSKA for CDR2. Trimming costs V 1 base and J 1 base, and their ends lie 17 bases apart. In light of the paper, this sample's time point label describes: newly diagnosed GD, antithyroid drugs for less than 3 months. For both TCR sequencing and RNA sequencing, RNA was extracted from PBMCs using TRIzol. The diagnosis of Graves' disease was made according to American Thyroid Association guidelines. Patients were recruited from an endocrinology department in Xi'an, China. Each patient gave about 10 milliliters of peripheral blood, collected in an EDTA anticoagulant tube. Ficoll Paque Plus density gradient separation was used to isolate PBMCs, and no further T cell sorting was done. An Agilent 2100 Bioanalyzer and agarose gel were used to assess RNA quality, and a NanoDrop 2000 was used to measure RNA concentration.

As concerns this clonotype: What this receptor recognizes is not known. There are no base qualities to consult, and no much larger clone falls within one base.

Receptor amplification or capture employed multiplex PCR. The instrument was an Illumina HiSeq 4000. iRepertoire HTBI primers and Arm-PCR amplification of CDR3 regions were used to construct TCR beta libraries. Before sequencing, the PCR products went through gel purification. Concerning the study's data processing: Gene usage analysis of CDR3 amino acid clonotypes used the approximately 62 TRBV and around 13 TRBJ segments found across samples. Filtered high-quality paired reads were merged into contigs using COPE and FqMerger. BLAST was used to align contigs to the IMGT TRBV, TRBD and TRBJ reference genes, and CDR3 was defined following IMGT. Any clonotype with a frequency above 0.1% was classified as a highly expanded clone. Repertoire diversity was measured by Shannon entropy, and V-J evenness by the Gini coefficient. Public clonotypes were defined as clonotypes shared by more than one individual. Clones were called with MiXCR by TCRdb after fastp trimmed the public reads at Q25, and only in-frame beta chains were retained. Every entry covers one CDR3 protein and lists the most common genes and DNA from its rows. The V and J calls, along with clone size, are taken from TCRdb and not from the paper's own processing. A total of around 500,000 distinct CDR3 sequences appear in this sample, 9.5% to 15% of them only once. Over 7% of the sample goes to the ten largest clones.

These data are also associated with another study on T cells in Graves' hyperthyroidism and ophthalmopathy. The second publication reports: A patient counted as having stable Graves' hyperthyroidism if no progression to ophthalmopathy occurred over 18 months of follow-up. The hyperthyroidism patients were between 18 and 65 years old and newly diagnosed, with a disease duration of less than 2 months. The study excluded patients with uncontrolled infections, other autoimmune diseases, pregnancy or lactation. Diagnoses were based on clinical symptoms, serum thyroxine and TRAb, thyroid ultrasound and orbital computed tomography. For the first round of RT-PCR on the TCR CDR3, the HTBI primer set was used together with the Qiagen OneStep RT-PCR kit. Most expanded thyroid clonotypes (frequency above 0.001) were also detected in blood, a finding suggesting that blood repertoires may reflect thyroid immune responses. A model built on a 13 V-J signature distinguished ophthalmopathy from stable hyperthyroidism, reaching over 85% sensitivity and under 84% specificity in cross-validation and 80%/75% in testing. In validation, the model predicted progression to ophthalmopathy with roughly 70% sensitivity and 72% to 85% specificity, a median of roughly seven months before onset. A discovery cohort of about a hundred patients, approximately 45 with Graves' ophthalmopathy and about 58 with stable Graves' hyperthyroidism, was used to find distinguishing TCR V-J signatures. Whether ophthalmopathy could be predicted prospectively was tested in an independent validation cohort made up of under 20 hyperthyroidism patients plus 17 patients who later progressed to ophthalmopathy. The 95 to 100 discovery patients were randomly divided into training and test sets at a 7:3 ratio. Thyroid tissue and blood T-cell repertoires from more than five Graves' hyperthyroidism patients were also compared in the study. After sampling, hyperthyroidism patients received methimazole starting at 30 mg daily, and ophthalmopathy patients received high-dose intravenous methylprednisolone. A second multiplex PCR round built the libraries, followed by size selection and purification. Libraries were sequenced paired-end with 100 bp reads on an Illumina HiSeq2000. Raw data were processed with SOAPnuke, discarding reads with adapters, uncalled bases, mean Phred below 15, or no exact constant-primer or identifier match. High-quality paired reads were merged using COPE v1.2.5, and each unique nucleotide sequence was defined as a clonotype. MiTCR v1.1 was used to align the clonotypes against IMGT TRBV, TRBD and TRBJ reference segments. Analysis was restricted to V-J combinations with a frequency above 0.0001, which covered about 99% of repertoires. A TCS score was defined as the ratio of F50 (clonal expansion) to E x V (chaos), with BLOSUM62-based TCRdist applied between CDR3 peptides within each V-J. Welch's t-statistics and random forest reduced just over 500 V-J features to some 14, which were used in a naive Bayes classifier (R e1071). Sample size was not statistically predetermined, and blinding of investigators to group allocation was not performed. The paper reports TCR Vbeta CDR3 sequencing of 130 to 150 peripheral blood samples: approximately 43 ophthalmopathy, some 80 hyperthyroidism and around 17 progressor patients.

Source: peripheral blood mononuclear cells (PBMCs), taken at new diagnosis, from a patient treated with antithyroid drugs. This sequence was found in a woman between 25 and 40 years old with Graves disease. Donor details come from another sample of the same person, matched by shared clones. The chain employs TRBV20-1 and TRBJ2-7, with the D call perhaps TRBD1 or TRBD2, as 5 bases match in each case. The CDR3 protein sequence reads: CSARGDGRANSYEQYF. The sequence in DNA is TGCAGTGCTAGAGGGGACGGGCGGGCCAATTCCTACGAGCAGTACTTC.